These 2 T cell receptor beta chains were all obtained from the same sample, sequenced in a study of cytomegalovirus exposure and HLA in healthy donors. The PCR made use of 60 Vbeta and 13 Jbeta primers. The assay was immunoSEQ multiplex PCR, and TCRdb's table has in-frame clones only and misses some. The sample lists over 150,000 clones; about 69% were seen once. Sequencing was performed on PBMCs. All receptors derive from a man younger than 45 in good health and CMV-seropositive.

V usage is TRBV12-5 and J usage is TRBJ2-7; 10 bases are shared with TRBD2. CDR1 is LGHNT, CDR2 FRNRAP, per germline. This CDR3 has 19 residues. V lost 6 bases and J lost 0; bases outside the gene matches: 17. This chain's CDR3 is CASGEPPLAGGPSSYEQYF. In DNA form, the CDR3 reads TGTGCTAGTGGCGAGCCCCCTTTAGCGGGAGGACCTAGCTCCTACGAGCAGTACTTC. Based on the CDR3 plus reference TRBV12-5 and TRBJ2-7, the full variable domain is DARVTQTPRHKVTEMGQEVTMRCQPILGHNTVFWYRQTMMQGLELLAYFRNRAPLDDSGMPKDRFSAEMPDATLATLKIQPSEPRDSAVYFCASGEPPLAGGPSSYEQYFGPGTRLTVT.

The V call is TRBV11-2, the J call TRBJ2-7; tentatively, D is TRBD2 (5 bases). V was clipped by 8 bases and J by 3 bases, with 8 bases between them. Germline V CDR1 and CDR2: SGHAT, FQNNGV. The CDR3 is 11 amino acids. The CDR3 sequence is CASGGLYEQYF. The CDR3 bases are TGTGCCAGCGGCGGGCTCTACGAGCAGTACTTC.